These T cell receptor beta chains were read from a single sample in a study of shared clonotypes between healthy human individuals. Profiled with immunoSEQ multiplex PCR; TCRdb holds only in-frame clones, not every one. Among around 2.5 million clones listed, approximately 93% were seen once. The sample consisted of naive CD4+ T cells from PBMCs. Receptors originate from a man younger than 35 in good health. Some clones in this sample may be carry-over from other donors' samples. Each CDR3 is given with its conserved first and last residue. Clone size appears in some rows only: once, few, many, or a class for an expanded clone.

abundance | j_gene | v_gene | CDR3aa
. | TRBJ1-5 | TRBV27 | CASSYRQGLRDQPQHF
. | TRBJ2-7 | TRBV13 | CASSFSGFSEQYF
. | TRBJ2-7 | TRBV19 | CASRTGGPSGEQYF
. | TRBJ2-5 | TRBV5-1 | CASSLSLTSGRSQETQYF
. | TRBJ2-1 | TRBV11-2 | CASSHGRNEQFF
. | TRBJ2-1 | TRBV2 | CASSEDSANEQFF
. | TRBJ2-7 | TRBV11-2 | CASSFTISGHRGEQYF
. | TRBJ1-1 | TRBV15 | CATSVDRGDTEAFF
. | TRBJ2-2 | TRBV11-1 | CASSLGGGTGELFF
once | TRBJ2-3 | TRBV27 | CASSLRVASGSPRRADTQYF
. | TRBJ2-7 | TRBV11-2 | CASSRPGGRGTSYEQYF
. | TRBJ2-1 | TRBV29-1 | CSLTGTSYNEQFF
. | TRBJ2-2 | TRBV9 | CASSPDSITGELFF
. | TRBJ2-3 | TRBV7-2 | CASSLAGSRTDTQYF
. | TRBJ1-5 | TRBV2 | CASNRVVGNQPQHF
once | TRBJ2-2 | TRBV5-1 | CASSMTSGKNTGELFF
few | TRBJ1-5 | TRBV7-9 | CASSLGTGENQPQHF
. | TRBJ2-3 | TRBV28 | CASSSSGLATTLGTQYF
. | TRBJ1-5 | TRBV28 | CASSAGQRIQPQHF
few | TRBJ1-5 | TRBV2 | CATSGAGNQPQHF
few | TRBJ1-6 | TRBV7-2 | CASSLVNSPLHF
. | TRBJ2-7 | TRBV25-1 | CASSQAGGIREQYF
. | TRBJ2-3 | TRBV29-1 | CSALGGRTDTQYF
. | TRBJ1-1 | TRBV11-2 | CASSLLVGPTTEAFF
. | TRBJ1-2 | TRBV13 | CASSLDPGYGYTF
. | TRBJ2-1 | TRBV7-3 | CASSFSGRVGNEQFF
. | TRBJ2-5 | TRBV7-2 | CASSPGQGIETQYF
once | TRBJ2-7 | TRBV5-1 | CASSQGTVSSYEQYF
once | TRBJ2-1 | TRBV14 | CASSHGTIYNEQFF
. | TRBJ2-3 | TRBV6-5 | CASSYRPKGDTQYF
. | TRBJ2-5 | TRBV7-7 | CASSLGGGAVQETQYF
. | TRBJ2-1 | TRBV29-1 | CSVEGIVGLAVYNEQFF
. | TRBJ2-7 | TRBV5-4 | CASSLAGSYEQYF
. | TRBJ2-5 | TRBV7-8 | CASSLGHETQYF
. | TRBJ1-2 | TRBV4-2 | CASSQDIGAVGYGYTF
. | TRBJ2-7 | TRBV5-1 | CASSLDPSSAYEQYF
. | TRBJ2-1 | TRBV29-1 | CSVAETPRSDNEQFF
once | TRBJ2-2 | TRBV14 | CASSQWTVNTGELFF
few | TRBJ1-1 | TRBV6-4 | CASSLQAGDTEAFF
. | TRBJ1-2 | TRBV11-1 | CASSLAAWDYGYTF
. | TRBJ2-5 | TRBV5-1 | CASRAGRQTQYF
. | TRBJ1-1 | TRBV5-1 | CASRDQGVTEAFF
. | TRBJ1-2 | TRBV7-3 | CASSLRAGGGYTF
. | TRBJ1-2 | TRBV28 | CASSFPTGTANYGYTF
few | TRBJ1-2 | TRBV6-5 | CASSYSAGLRGYTF
. | TRBJ2-2 | TRBV7-2 | CASSSTRGTGELFF
. | TRBJ2-7 | TRBV18 | CASSLLEAISYEQYF
. | TRBJ1-2 | TRBV5-8 | CASSEEGGTPYGYTF
. | TRBJ1-1 | TRBV9 | CASSVGQGRGTEAFF